One sample yielded the 16 T cell receptor beta chains listed below, sequenced in a study of blood T cells in healthy people across ages. For the second PCR, which ran for about 6 to 12 cycles, a sample-barcoded 5' primer and a J-beta primer mix were used. TCRdb reanalysed the 5' RACE reads using MiXCR and keeps one entry per CDR3 protein. The table lists fewer than 800,000 distinct CDR3 sequences, around 20% of them singletons. Material for sequencing was blood. The receptors derive from a man between 65 and 79 years old in good health.

This clonotype turned up a few times. The gene calls are TRBV2 and TRBJ1-1; 7 bases fit TRBD1. The CDR3 length is 16 residues. CDR1 and CDR2 (germline): SNHLY, FYNNEI. J gave up 3 bases and V 2 bases, and 9 bases lay outside the gene matches. The CDR3: CASSEFHRGRDTEAFF. In nucleotides, the CDR3 is TGTGCCAGCAGTGAATTCCACAGGGGTCGGGACACTGAAGCTTTCTTT. The complete variable domain, with remaining parts taken from reference TRBV2 and TRBJ1-1, reads EPEVTQTPSHQVTQMGQEVILRCVPISNHLYFYWYRQILGQKVEFLVSFYNNEISEKSEIFDDQFSVERPDGSNFTLKIRSTKLEDSAMYFCASSEFHRGRDTEAFFGQGTRLTVV.

The chain carries TRBV20-1 and TRBJ1-2; 8 bases agree with TRBD1. CDR1 is DFQATT and CDR2 is SNEGSKA in the germline V gene (reference sequence). The CDR3 runs to 17 residues. V shed 4 bases and J 8 bases; nucleotides not matched to a gene: 21. The CDR3, as DNA: TGCAGTGCTACTCGAGGGACAGGCCGACCAACCCCAGGAGGCTACACCTTC. Amino acid sequence: CSATRGTGRPTPGGYTF.

This clonotype was detected a few times. CDR3 protein: CATSRDPAGRGYTF. CDR3 sequence (DNA): TGTGCCACCAGCAGAGATCCGGCAGGAAGGGGCTACACCTTC. The chain employs TRBV15 and TRBJ1-2; no reliable D call. V gave up 0 bases and J gave up 8 bases, with 13 bases separating them. Germline CDR1 is LNHNV and CDR2 is YYDKDF (reference sequence). The CDR3 totals 14 residues.

This clonotype was observed at least ten times. The rearrangement joins TRBV7-6 to TRBJ2-6; no reliable D call. V gave up 2 bases and J gave up 2 bases, with 1 base separating them. The CDR3 runs to 13 residues. Germline values: CDR1 SGHVS, CDR2 FNYEAQ. The CDR3 bases are TGTGCCAGCAGCTTAACTGGGGCCAACGTCCTGACTTTC. Residues: CASSLTGANVLTF.

The rearrangement uses TRBV3-1 and TRBJ2-1; TRBD2 might be the D (5 bases). The CDR3 runs 14 residues. V was pared by 0 bases and J by 3 bases, with 6 bases between. From germline, CDR1 is LGHDT and CDR2 YNNKEL (reference sequence). CDR3 nucleotide sequence: TGTGCCAGCAGCCAAGACGAGGGCTACAATGAGCAGTTCTTC. Its protein is CASSQDEGYNEQFF.

This chain uses TRBV7-2 with TRBJ2-3; TRBD2 aligns across 9 bases. Germline V gives CDR1 SGHTA, CDR2 FQGNSA. This CDR3 contains 15 residues. V lost 3 bases to trimming and J lost 2 bases; unmatched junction nucleotides: 3. This chain's CDR3 is CASSFTSGPTDTQYF. As DNA, the CDR3 is TGTGCCAGCAGCTTTACTAGCGGGCCCACAGATACGCAGTATTTT.

This clonotype was found once. The chain joins TRBV29-1 to TRBJ1-5; 10 bases map to TRBD1. With 3 bases clipped from V and 6 bases from J, the junction kept 2 bases outside the gene matches. The CDR3 contains 13 residues. Germline loops: CDR1 SQVTM, CDR2 ANQGSEA. CDR3 loop: CSVETGGSQPQHF. DNA of the CDR3: TGCAGCGTTGAGACAGGGGGCAGTCAGCCCCAGCATTTT.

The gene calls are TRBV4-1 and TRBJ2-3; 10 nucleotides align to TRBD2. The CDR3 runs to 17 residues. Germline V gene data show CDR1 as MGHRA and CDR2 as YSYEKL. Trimming removed 0 bases from V and 9 bases from J; junction bases left unmatched: 12. CDR3 sequence reads: CASSQDELAGVGGTQYF. CDR3 nucleotides: TGCGCCAGCAGCCAAGATGAGCTAGCGGGAGTAGGTGGCACGCAGTATTTT.

This clonotype was observed a handful of times. The chain has TRBV6-2 or TRBV6-3 and TRBJ2-7, with D possibly matching TRBD2 (7 bases). V was trimmed by 0 bases and J by 6 bases, leaving 15 bases between them. CDR1 is MNHEY and CDR2 is SVGEGT in the germline V gene. The CDR3 has 15 residues. The CDR3 DNA reads as TGTGCCAGCAGTTACTCGACCGCGGGGGCTGGCGAGCAGTACTTC. Its protein is CASSYSTAGAGEQYF.

The chain combines TRBV2 with TRBJ1-1, with D perhaps TRBD1 (5 bases). The CDR3 has 14 residues. V dropped 6 bases and J dropped 1 base, with 12 bases sitting between them. Germline values: CDR1 SNHLY, CDR2 FYNNEI. The CDR3 DNA sequence: TGTGCCAGCAGACAGGACCTGTCGAACACTGAAGCTTTCTTT. It codes for CASRQDLSNTEAFF. Complete variable domain (other parts from reference TRBV2 and TRBJ1-1): EPEVTQTPSHQVTQMGQEVILRCVPISNHLYFYWYRQILGQKVEFLVSFYNNEISEKSEIFDDQFSVERPDGSNFTLKIRSTKLEDSAMYFCASRQDLSNTEAFFGQGTRLTVV.

A word on this clonotype: Relative to the germline gene, one junction end is altered; a read error may explain this. The chain is built from TRBV7-7 and TRBJ2-3; tentatively, D is TRBD2 (6 bases). This CDR3 region has 13 residues. Germline CDR1 is SSHAT and CDR2 is FNYEAQ (reference sequence). CDR3 loop: CASSLGGEDTQYF. The CDR3 DNA sequence: TGTGCTAGCAGCTTAGGAGGGGAAGATACGCAGTATTTT.

This sequence joins TRBV6-1 and TRBJ2-2; D unclear. V gave up 7 bases and J gave up 1 base, with 16 bases separating them. The CDR3 sequence is 16 residues long. The germline V gene encodes CDR1 MNHNS and CDR2 SASEGT. In nucleotides, the CDR3 is TGTGCCAGCATAAGGTCTATCAGACAGAACACCGGGGAGCTGTTTTTT. It specifies CASIRSIRQNTGELFF.

This clonotype was recorded a few times. The genes are TRBV12-3 or TRBV12-4 and TRBJ1-1; no clear D gene. V dropped 3 bases and J dropped 6 bases, with 14 bases sitting between them. CDR3 length: 14 residues. CDR3 in amino acids: CASSFVTRGAEAFF. DNA of the CDR3: TGTGCCAGCAGTTTCGTCACCCGGGGTGCTGAAGCTTTCTTT.

The chain uses TRBV20-1 and TRBJ1-4; no definite D call. The germline V gene has CDR1 DFQATT and CDR2 SNEGSKA (reference sequence). The CDR3 runs 12 residues. V was cut by 0 bases and J by 7 bases, with 6 bases left in between. Written as DNA, the CDR3 is TGCAGTGCTAGAGAACTTGGTGAAAAACTGTTTTTT. This gives the protein CSARELGEKLFF.

The rearrangement links TRBV28 to TRBJ2-3; 7 positions agree with TRBD2. J gave up 5 bases and V 7 bases, and 18 bases lay outside the gene matches. CDR3 length equals 17 residues. Germline-derived CDR1 and CDR2 are MDHEN and SYDVKM. CDR3 amino acids: CASTQVSLTSVGDTQYF. The CDR3 DNA follows: TGTGCCAGCACCCAGGTGTCCCTTACTAGCGTTGGAGATACGCAGTATTTT.

The chain employs TRBV27 and TRBJ2-1; TRBD2 matches at 9 bases. V lost 2 bases to trimming and J lost 2 bases; unmatched junction nucleotides: 4. The CDR3 runs to 16 residues. The V gene's germline CDR1 is MNHEY and CDR2 SMNVEV (reference sequence). As DNA, the CDR3 is TGTGCCAGCAGTTTACCAAGCGGGAGGCCCTACAATGAGCAGTTCTTC. Translating gives CASSLPSGRPYNEQFF.